There are a few counts of the clone carrying this T cell receptor (beta chain). Sample-barcoded 5' priming and a J-beta primer mix drove a second PCR of about 7 to 11 cycles. A template-switch adaptor containing 12 random nucleotides labeled each cDNA molecule. Each CDR3 protein gets one entry after TCRdb re-called the 5' RACE reads with MiXCR. The sample lists about 580,000 distinct CDR3 sequences, around 48% occurring once. This record comes from a study of blood T cells in healthy people across ages. The amount of total RNA extracted per sample was at least 5 micrograms. The germline V gene encodes CDR1 SEHNR and CDR2 FQNEAQ (reference sequence). CDR3 length equals 14 residues. Losses at the gene ends were 4 bases for V and 5 bases for J; bases not matched to a gene: 5.

The rearrangement uses TRBV7-9 and TRBJ1-5; TRBD1 matches at 7 bases. The receptor comes from a man aged 80 or over in good health. The specimen sequenced was blood. CDR3 nucleotide sequence: TGTGCCAGCAGCTGGGGAGGGGGCGATCAGCCCCAGCATTTT. Translating it yields CASSWGGGDQPQHF.